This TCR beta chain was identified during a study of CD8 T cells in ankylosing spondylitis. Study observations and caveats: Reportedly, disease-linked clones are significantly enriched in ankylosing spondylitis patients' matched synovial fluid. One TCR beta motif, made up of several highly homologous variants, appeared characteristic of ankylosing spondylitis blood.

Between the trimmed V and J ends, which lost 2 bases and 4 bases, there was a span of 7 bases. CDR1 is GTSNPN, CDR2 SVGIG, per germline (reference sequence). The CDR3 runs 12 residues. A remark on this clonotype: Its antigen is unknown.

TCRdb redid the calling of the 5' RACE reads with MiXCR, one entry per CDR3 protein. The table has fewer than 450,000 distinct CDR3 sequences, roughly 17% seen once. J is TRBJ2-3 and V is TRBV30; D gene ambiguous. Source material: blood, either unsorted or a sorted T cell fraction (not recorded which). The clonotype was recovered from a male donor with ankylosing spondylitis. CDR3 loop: CAWSPTSDTQYF. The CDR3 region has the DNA TGTGCCTGGAGTCCGACATCAGATACGCAGTATTTT.